Shown below are 13 T cell receptor beta chains from a single sample sequenced in a study of hypomethylating agent response in myelodysplastic syndrome. Assay: immunoSEQ multiplex PCR; the TCRdb copy retains only in-frame clones and omits some. This sample has around 6,100 clones, with approximately 80% found just once. The sequenced sample was bone marrow, obtained before or after starting hypomethylating agent treatment for myelodysplastic syndrome (not recorded which). These receptor sequences come from a human donor with myelodysplastic syndrome.

The rearrangement joins TRBV12-5 to TRBJ2-5, with D perhaps TRBD1 (6 bases). Gene TRBJ2-7 matches the end of the DNA better, so the J call may be wrong. This CDR3 contains 14 residues. Germline assignment: CDR1 LGHNT and CDR2 FRNRAP. CDR3 DNA: TGTGCTAGTGGTCCGTCGACAGGAACCTACGAGCAGTACTTC. Protein product: CASGPSTGTYEQYF.

This clone has just one count. The chain couples TRBV6-1 to TRBJ1-1; 9 bases are shared with TRBD1. The junction had 5 bases not matched to a gene; V was cut back by 6 bases and J by 3 bases. Germline CDR1 is MNHNS and CDR2 is SASEGT. There are 14 residues in the CDR3. The chain's CDR3 is CASRDRGLDTEAFF. The CDR3 bases are TGTGCCAGCAGAGACAGGGGGTTGGACACTGAAGCTTTCTTT.

This clone appeared a single time. This chain uses TRBV5-1 with TRBJ2-3; 10 positions agree with TRBD2. The CDR3 length is 16 residues. Germline V gene lookup returns CDR1 SGHRS and CDR2 YFSETQ. The V segment lost 4 bases and the J segment 0 bases; nucleotides outside the gene matches: 5. CDR3 sequence reads: CASSQGLATSTDTQYF. The DNA of the CDR3 is TGCGCCAGCAGCCAGGGACTAGCGACTAGCACAGATACGCAGTATTTT.

This rearrangement joins TRBV5-1 to TRBJ2-5; D could derive from TRBD1 or TRBD2 (5 bases each). Germline V gives CDR1 SGHRS, CDR2 YFSETQ. CDR3 size: 15 residues. V shed 3 bases and J shed 4 bases, with 16 bases lying between them. This CDR3 is CASSSTGTRRETQYF. Here the CDR3 DNA reads TGCGCCAGCAGCTCGACCGGGACGCGGAGAGAGACCCAGTACTTC.

The V and J genes are TRBV6-1 and TRBJ1-4; 8 nucleotides line up with TRBD1. Germline assignment: CDR1 MNHNS and CDR2 SASEGT. The V gene end was trimmed by 3 bases and the J gene end by 10 bases; junction bases not matched to a gene: 4. The CDR3 loop spans 13 amino acids. The CDR3 coding sequence is TGTGCCAGCAGTGAGGACAGGGTTGGAAAACTGTTTTTT. This sequence encodes CASSEDRVGKLFF.

A remark on this clone: The sample carries other DNA sequences with the same CDR3. This chain uses TRBV7-9 with TRBJ2-3; no clear D gene. V gave up 5 bases and J gave up 4 bases, with 7 bases separating them. From germline, CDR1 is SEHNR and CDR2 FQNEAQ (reference sequence). This CDR3 spans 12 amino acids. In DNA form, the CDR3 reads TGTGCCAGCAGCCCAGAGGCAGATACGCAGTATTTT. The encoded protein is CASSPEADTQYF. The full variable domain, its missing parts supplied by reference TRBV7-9 and TRBJ2-3, is DTGVSQNPRHKITKRGQNVTFRCDPISEHNRLYWYRQTLGQGPEFLTYFQNEAQLEKSRLLSDRFSAERPKGSFSTLEIQRTEQGDSAMYLCASSPEADTQYFGPGTRLTVL.

The V and J genes are TRBV11-1 and TRBJ2-5; no clear D gene. Looked up from germline, CDR1 is SGHAT and CDR2 is FQDESV (reference sequence). The CDR3 sequence is 16 residues long. The V gene lost 6 bases and the J gene lost 1 base, with 18 bases spanning the gap. CDR3 in DNA: TGTGCCAGCAGACACAGTGTAGTCGGCACCCAAGAGACCCAGTACTTC. It specifies CASRHSVVGTQETQYF.

The V call is TRBV19, the J call TRBJ1-5; 9 bases are a match to TRBD1. This CDR3 spans 17 amino acids. V shed 5 bases, J shed 6 bases, and the junction held 14 bases outside the gene matches. Germline CDR1 reads LNHDA; CDR2 reads SQIVND (reference sequence). The CDR3 sequence: CASSRSTGTGTSQPQHF. The CDR3 region has the DNA TGTGCCAGTAGTCGAAGTACTGGGACAGGGACCTCTCAGCCCCAGCATTTT.

The genes are TRBV7-3 and TRBJ2-1; 9 nucleotides agree with TRBD2. Unmatched junction bases numbered 1, after V lost 1 base and J lost 6 bases. CDR3 length: 14 residues. CDR1 and CDR2 (germline): SGHTA, FQGTGA. CDR3 nucleotide sequence: TGTGCCAGCAGCTTAAGCGGGGGGGGCAATGAGCAGTTCTTC. This codes for CASSLSGGGNEQFF.

This sequence joins TRBV18 and TRBJ1-2; no clear D gene. Germline CDR1 KGHSH, CDR2 LQKENI. The CDR3 loop spans 14 amino acids. Trimming pared 5 bases from V and 1 base from J, leaving 11 bases between. CDR3 in amino acids: CASSDRTLNYGYTF. Written as DNA, the CDR3 is TGTGCCAGCTCAGACCGAACGCTTAACTATGGCTACACCTTC.

In regard to this clone: The same CDR3 also results from other DNA sequences found in this sample. This chain joins TRBV6-4 and TRBJ1-5, with D possibly being TRBD1 (5 bases). With 3 bases removed from V and 4 bases from J, the gap between germline ends came to 10 bases. CDR1 and CDR2 from the germline V gene are MRHNA and SNTAGT. The CDR3 covers 14 residues. The CDR3 nucleotides are TGTGCCAGCAGTGAAGGGGCGGGAAATCAGCCCCAGCATTTT. Its translation is CASSEGAGNQPQHF.

The chain joins TRBV21-1 to TRBJ2-1; the D call of TRBD2 is as the table states it, not checked on the DNA. TRBV21-1 is termed a pseudogene. The CDR3 loop spans 19 amino acids. CDR3: CASSKEKGSSRTSYNEQFF. The CDR3 nucleotides are TGTGCCAGCAGCAAAGAGAAAGGTAGTAGCCGAACCTCCTACAATGAGCAGTTCTTC.

This rearrangement joins TRBV28 to TRBJ1-5; D is uncertain. Germline values: CDR1 MDHEN, CDR2 SYDVKM. With 9 bases removed from V and 5 bases from J, the gap between germline ends came to 11 bases. The CDR3 runs 12 residues. The chain's CDR3 is CASTFGDQPQHF. CDR3 nucleotide sequence: TGTGCCAGTACGTTTGGGGATCAGCCCCAGCATTTT. Full variable domain (missing parts from reference TRBV28 and TRBJ1-5): DVKVTQSSRYLVKRTGEKVFLECVQDMDHENMFWYRQDPGLGLRLIYFSYDVKMKEKGDIPEGYSVSREKKERFSLILESASTNQTSMYLCASTFGDQPQHFGDGTRLSIL.